This TCR beta chain was sequenced during a study of cytomegalovirus exposure and HLA in healthy donors. Study details: Samples from HLA-typed donors yielded about 85 million unique TCRs in an early data release.

As to this clone: Its antigen is still unknown.

Amplification used 60 Vbeta primers and 13 Jbeta primers. Generated by immunoSEQ multiplex PCR, the TCRdb table keeps only in-frame clones and is missing some. The sample lists under 150,000 clones, more than 75% occurring once. Overall study findings and caveats: Earlier analysis found most TCR beta V segments productive about 87% or about 30% of the time.

Germline V CDR1 and CDR2: SGHRS, YFSETQ. V was cut by 2 bases and J by 1 base, with 12 bases left in between. The CDR3 length is 15 residues. The chain links TRBV5-1 to TRBJ1-1; D is perhaps TRBD1 (6 bases). Specimen: PBMCs. The source of this sequence is a woman aged 40 to 50 in good health and CMV-seropositive. CDR3 DNA sequence: TGCGCCAGCAGCTTCGCAGGGGTGGGGAACACTGAAGCTTTCTTT. Its protein product is CASSFAGVGNTEAFF.